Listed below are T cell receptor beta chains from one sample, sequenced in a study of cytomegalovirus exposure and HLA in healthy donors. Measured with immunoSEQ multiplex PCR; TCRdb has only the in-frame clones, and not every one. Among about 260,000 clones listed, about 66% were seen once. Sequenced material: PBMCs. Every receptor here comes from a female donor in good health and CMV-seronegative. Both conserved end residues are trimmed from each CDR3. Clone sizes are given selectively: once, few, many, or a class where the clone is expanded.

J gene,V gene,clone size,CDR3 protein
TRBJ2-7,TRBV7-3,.,ASRLGTAYEQY
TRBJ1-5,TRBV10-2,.,ASRFGTGGNQPQH
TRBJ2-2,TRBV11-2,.,ASSLYLMNTGELF
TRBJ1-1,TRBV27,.,ASSFEGGVPEAF
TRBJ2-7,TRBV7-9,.,ASSRIPISTSGSHEQY
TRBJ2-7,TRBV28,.,ASTTPPGQGRAYEQY
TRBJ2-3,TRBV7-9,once,ASSLNDFTDTQY
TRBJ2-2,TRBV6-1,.,ASSEAETGRYTGELF
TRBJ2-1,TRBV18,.,ASSPPGTGGFYNEQF
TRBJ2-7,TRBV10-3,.,ALGDRGNEQY
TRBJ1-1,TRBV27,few,ASSSSGGPEAF
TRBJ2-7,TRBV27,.,ASSAASRGYEQY
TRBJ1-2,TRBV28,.,ASSGWARNYGYT
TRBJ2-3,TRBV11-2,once,ASSLSGLAGVDTQY
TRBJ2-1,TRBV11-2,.,ASSLGRAYNEQF
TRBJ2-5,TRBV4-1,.,ASSQVRGLETQY
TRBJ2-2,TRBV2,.,ASRRRPGQGALIGELF
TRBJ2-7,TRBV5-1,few,ASSLGQGLPDEQY
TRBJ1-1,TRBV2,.,ASIRTDGNTEAF
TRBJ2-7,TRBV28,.,ASRATQIYEQY
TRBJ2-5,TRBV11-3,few,ASSPGTGYQETQY
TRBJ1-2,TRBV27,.,ASRYAGGPNYGYT
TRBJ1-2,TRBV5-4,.,ASSLPNNYGYT
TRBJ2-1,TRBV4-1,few,ASSPLADFYNEQF
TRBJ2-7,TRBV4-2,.,ASSQAVSGSYEQY
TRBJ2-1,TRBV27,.,ASSETGVSYNEQF
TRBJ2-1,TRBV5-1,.,ASRREGSYNEQF
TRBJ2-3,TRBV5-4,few,ASSATGQETDTQY
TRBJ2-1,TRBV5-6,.,ASSFLVQDPHNEQF
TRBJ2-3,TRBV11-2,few,ASSWDRETDTQY
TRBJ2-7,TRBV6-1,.,ASSARQGGSYEQY
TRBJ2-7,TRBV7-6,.,ASSFGTIDSTQY
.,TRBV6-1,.,ASSARQGALTYEQY
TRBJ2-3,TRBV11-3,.,ASSLDRWEGSQAQY
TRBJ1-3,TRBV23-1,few,ASSQSVPRAVLGNTIY
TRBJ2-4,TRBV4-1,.,ASSRDKAGREKNIQY
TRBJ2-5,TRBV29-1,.,SVDEASGSPTRETQY
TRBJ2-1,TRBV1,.,TSSQFCVTTSWTEQF
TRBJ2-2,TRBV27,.,ASRGTSGAGGTTGELF
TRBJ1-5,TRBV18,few,ASSQLKGVGQPQH
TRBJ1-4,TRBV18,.,ASSPPRVLNEKLF
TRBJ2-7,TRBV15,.,ATSDYGGQGVYEQY
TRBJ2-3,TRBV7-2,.,ASSSSSDTQY
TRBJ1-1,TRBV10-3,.,AISDVDRGSLTEAF
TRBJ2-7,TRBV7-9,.,ASSLREPYEQY
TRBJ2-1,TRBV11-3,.,ASSRSGSSYNEQF
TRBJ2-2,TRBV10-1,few,ASSREGWTGELF
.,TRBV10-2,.,ASRPPGTAHEQY
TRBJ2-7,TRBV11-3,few,ASSLGLAGPLTQQQY
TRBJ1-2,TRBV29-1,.,SVEDHGSYYGYT
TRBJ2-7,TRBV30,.,AWSPSGQGSYEQY
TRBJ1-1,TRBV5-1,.,ASSLNRVGNTEAF
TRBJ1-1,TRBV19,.,ASQIQGRNTEAF
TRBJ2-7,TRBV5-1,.,ASSLAGKWAYEQY
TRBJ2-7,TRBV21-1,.,ASTLCPGQGPGWYEQY
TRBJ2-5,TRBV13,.,ASSSWTGSLETQY
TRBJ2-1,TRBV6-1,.,ASRKTSGGPHEQF
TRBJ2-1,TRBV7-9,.,ASSSDRGGYNEQF
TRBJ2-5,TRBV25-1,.,AAHGQKETQY